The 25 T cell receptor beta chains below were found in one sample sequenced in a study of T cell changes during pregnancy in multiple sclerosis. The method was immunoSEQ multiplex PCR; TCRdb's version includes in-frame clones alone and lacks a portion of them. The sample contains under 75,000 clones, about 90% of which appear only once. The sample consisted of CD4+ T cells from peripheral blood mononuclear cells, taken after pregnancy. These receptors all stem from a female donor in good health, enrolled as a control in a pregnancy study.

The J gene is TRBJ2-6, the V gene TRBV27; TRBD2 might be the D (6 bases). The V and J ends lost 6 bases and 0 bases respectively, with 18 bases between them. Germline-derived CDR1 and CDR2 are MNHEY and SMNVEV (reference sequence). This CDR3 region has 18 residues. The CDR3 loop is CASSYREQLHSGANVLTF. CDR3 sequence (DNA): TGTGCCAGCAGCTATCGGGAGCAACTCCACTCTGGGGCCAACGTCCTGACTTTC. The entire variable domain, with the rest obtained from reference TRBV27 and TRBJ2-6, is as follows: EAQVTQNPRYLITVTGKKLTVTCSQNMNHEYMSWYRQDPGLGLRQIYYSMNVEVTDKGDVPEGYKVSRKEKRNFPLILESPSPNQTSLYFCASSYREQLHSGANVLTFGAGSRLTVL.

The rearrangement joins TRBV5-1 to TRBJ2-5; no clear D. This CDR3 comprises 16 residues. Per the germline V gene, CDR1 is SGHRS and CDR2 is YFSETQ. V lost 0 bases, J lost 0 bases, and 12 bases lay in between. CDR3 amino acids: CASSLVLVTDQETQYF. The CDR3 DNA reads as TGCGCCAGCAGCTTGGTATTGGTTACGGACCAAGAGACCCAGTACTTC. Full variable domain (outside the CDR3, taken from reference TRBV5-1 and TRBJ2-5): KAGVTQTPRYLIKTRGQQVTLSCSPISGHRSVSWYQQTPGQGLQFLFEYFSETQRNKGNFPGRFSGRQFSNSRSEMNVSTLELGDSALYLCASSLVLVTDQETQYFGPGTRLLVL.

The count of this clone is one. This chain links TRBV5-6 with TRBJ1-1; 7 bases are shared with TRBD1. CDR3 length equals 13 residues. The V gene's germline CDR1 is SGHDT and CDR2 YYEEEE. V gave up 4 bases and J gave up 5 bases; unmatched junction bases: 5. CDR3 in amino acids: CASSRNRGTEAFF. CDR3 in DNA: TGTGCCAGCAGCCGTAACAGGGGAACTGAAGCTTTCTTT.

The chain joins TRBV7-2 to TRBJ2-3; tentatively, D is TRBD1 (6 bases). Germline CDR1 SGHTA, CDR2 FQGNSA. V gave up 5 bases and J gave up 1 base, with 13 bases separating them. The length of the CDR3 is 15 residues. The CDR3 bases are TGTGCCAGCAGCGCCCAGGGGTCCCGCACAGATACGCAGTATTTT. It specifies CASSAQGSRTDTQYF.

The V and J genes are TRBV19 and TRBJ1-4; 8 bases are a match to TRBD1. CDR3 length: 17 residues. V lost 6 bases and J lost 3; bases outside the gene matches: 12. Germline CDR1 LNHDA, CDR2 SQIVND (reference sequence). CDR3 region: CASSPGGHRGANEKLFF. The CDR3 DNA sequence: TGTGCCAGTAGCCCAGGGGGCCACCGGGGAGCTAATGAAAAACTGTTTTTT.

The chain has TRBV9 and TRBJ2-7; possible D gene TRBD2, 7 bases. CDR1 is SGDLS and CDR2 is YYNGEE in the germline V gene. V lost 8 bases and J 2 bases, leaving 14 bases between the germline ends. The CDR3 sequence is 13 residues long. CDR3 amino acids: CARGGGRAYEQYF. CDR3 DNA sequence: TGTGCCAGAGGGGGGGGGCGAGCCTACGAGCAGTACTTC.

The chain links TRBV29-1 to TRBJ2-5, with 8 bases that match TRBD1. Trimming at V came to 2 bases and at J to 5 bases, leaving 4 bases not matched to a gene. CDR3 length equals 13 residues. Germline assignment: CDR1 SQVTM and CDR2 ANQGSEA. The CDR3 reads CSVEQGARETQYF. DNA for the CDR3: TGCAGCGTTGAACAGGGGGCCCGGGAGACCCAGTACTTC. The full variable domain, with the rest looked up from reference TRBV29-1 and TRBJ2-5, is SAVISQKPSRDICQRGTSLTIQCQVDSQVTMMFWYRQQPGQSLTLIATANQGSEATYESGFVIDKFPISRPNLTFSTLTVSNMSPEDSSIYLCSVEQGARETQYFGPGTRLLVL.

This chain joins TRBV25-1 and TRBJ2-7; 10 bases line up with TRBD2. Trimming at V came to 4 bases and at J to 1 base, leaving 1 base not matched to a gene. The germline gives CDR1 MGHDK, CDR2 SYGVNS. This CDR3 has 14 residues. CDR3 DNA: TGTGCCAGCAGTGGGACTAGCGGTTCCTACGAGCAGTACTTC. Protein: CASSGTSGSYEQYF.

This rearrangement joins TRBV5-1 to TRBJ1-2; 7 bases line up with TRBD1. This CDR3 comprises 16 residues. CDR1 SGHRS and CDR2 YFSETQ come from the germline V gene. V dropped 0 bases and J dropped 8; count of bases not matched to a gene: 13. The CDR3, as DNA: TGCGCCAGCAGCTTGGCCGGAGCAGGGGGAGCGAACGGCTACACCTTC. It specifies CASSLAGAGGANGYTF.

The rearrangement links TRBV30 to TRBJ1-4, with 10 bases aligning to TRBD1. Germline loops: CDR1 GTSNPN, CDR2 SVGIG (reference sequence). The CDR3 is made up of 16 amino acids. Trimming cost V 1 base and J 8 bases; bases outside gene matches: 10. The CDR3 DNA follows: TGTGCCTGGAGTGGTAGCCGGGACAGGGGATACGAAAAACTGTTTTTT. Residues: CAWSGSRDRGYEKLFF.

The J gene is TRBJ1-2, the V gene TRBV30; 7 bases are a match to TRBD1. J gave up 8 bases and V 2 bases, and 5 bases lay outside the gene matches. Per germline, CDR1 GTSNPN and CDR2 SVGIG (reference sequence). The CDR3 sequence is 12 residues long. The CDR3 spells CAWSKGARGYTF. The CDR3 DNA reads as TGTGCCTGGAGTAAGGGGGCGAGGGGCTACACCTTC.

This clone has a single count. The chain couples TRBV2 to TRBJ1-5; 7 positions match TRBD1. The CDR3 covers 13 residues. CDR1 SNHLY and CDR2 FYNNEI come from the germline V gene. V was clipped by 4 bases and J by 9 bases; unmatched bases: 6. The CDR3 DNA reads TGTGCCAGCAGTGGTGACAGGGTAGGGCCCCAGCATTTT. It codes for CASSGDRVGPQHF.

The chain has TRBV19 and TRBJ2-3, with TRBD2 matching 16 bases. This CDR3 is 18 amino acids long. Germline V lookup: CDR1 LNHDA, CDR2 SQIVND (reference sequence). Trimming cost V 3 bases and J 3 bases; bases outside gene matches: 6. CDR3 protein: CASSMGLAGGHRTDTQYF. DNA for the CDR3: TGTGCCAGTAGTATGGGACTAGCGGGGGGGCATCGGACAGATACGCAGTATTTT.

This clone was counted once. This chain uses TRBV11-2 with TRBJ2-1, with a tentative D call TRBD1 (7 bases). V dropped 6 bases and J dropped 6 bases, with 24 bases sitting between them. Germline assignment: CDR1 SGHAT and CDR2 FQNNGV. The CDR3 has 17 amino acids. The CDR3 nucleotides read TGTGCCAGCAGAATGGACTACAGGGGAAGGGCACCCAATGAGCAGTTCTTC. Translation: CASRMDYRGRAPNEQFF. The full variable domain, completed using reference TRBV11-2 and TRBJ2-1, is EAGVAQSPRYKIIEKRQSVAFWCNPISGHATLYWYQQILGQGPKLLIQFQNNGVVDDSQLPKDRFSAERLKGVDSTLKIQPAKLEDSAVYLCASRMDYRGRAPNEQFFGPGTRLTVL.

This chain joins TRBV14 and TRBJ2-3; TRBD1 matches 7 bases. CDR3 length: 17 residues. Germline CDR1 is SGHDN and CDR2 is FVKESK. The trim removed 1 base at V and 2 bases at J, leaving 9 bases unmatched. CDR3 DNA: TGTGCCAGCAGCCAAGGTTATCGGGACAGCCACACAGATACGCAGTATTTT. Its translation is CASSQGYRDSHTDTQYF.

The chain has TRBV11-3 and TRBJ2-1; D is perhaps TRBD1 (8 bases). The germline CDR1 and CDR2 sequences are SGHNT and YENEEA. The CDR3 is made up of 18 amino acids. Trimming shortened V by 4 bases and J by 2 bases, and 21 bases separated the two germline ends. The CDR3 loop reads CASSSFWGGQVPYNEQFF. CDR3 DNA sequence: TGTGCCAGCAGCTCCTTCTGGGGGGGACAGGTCCCCTACAATGAGCAGTTCTTC. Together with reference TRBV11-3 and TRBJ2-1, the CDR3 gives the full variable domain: EAGVVQSPRYKIIEKKQPVAFWCNPISGHNTLYWYLQNLGQGPELLIRYENEEAVDDSQLPKDRFSAERLKGVDSTLKIQPAELGDSAVYLCASSSFWGGQVPYNEQFFGPGTRLTVL.

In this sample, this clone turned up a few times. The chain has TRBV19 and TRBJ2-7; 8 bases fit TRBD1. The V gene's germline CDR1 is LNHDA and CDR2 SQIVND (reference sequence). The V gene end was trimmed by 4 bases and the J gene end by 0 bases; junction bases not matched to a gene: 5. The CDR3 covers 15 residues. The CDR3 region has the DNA TGTGCCAGTAGTACCCCGGGACAGGTCTCCTACGAGCAGTACTTC. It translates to CASSTPGQVSYEQYF.

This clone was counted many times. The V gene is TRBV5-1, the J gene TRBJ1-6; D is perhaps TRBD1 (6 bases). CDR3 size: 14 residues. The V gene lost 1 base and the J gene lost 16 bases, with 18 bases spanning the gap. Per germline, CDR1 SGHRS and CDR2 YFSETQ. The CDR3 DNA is TGCGCCAGCAGCTTGATACTCTCGACAGGCACGCTCCACTTT. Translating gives CASSLILSTGTLHF.

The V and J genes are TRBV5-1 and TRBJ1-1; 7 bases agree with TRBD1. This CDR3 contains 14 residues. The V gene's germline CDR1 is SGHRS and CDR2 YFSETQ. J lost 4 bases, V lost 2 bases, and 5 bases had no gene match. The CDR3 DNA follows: TGCGCCAGCAGCTTTGATGGGACAGCCACTGAAGCTTTCTTT. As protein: CASSFDGTATEAFF.

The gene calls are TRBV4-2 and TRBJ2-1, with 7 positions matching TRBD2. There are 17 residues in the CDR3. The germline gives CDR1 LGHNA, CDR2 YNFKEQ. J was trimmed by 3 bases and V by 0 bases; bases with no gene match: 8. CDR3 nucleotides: TGTGCCAGCAGCCAAGAATTGGCCGGGGGGAGCTACAATGAGCAGTTCTTC. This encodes CASSQELAGGSYNEQFF.

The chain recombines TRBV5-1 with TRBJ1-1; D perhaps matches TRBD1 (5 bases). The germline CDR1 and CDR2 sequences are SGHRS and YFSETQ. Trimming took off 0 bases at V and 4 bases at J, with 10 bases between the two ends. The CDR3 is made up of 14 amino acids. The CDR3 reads CASSLAGSGTEAFF. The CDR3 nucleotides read TGCGCCAGCAGCTTGGCAGGGTCAGGCACTGAAGCTTTCTTT. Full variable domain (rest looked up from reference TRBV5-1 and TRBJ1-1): KAGVTQTPRYLIKTRGQQVTLSCSPISGHRSVSWYQQTPGQGLQFLFEYFSETQRNKGNFPGRFSGRQFSNSRSEMNVSTLELGDSALYLCASSLAGSGTEAFFGQGTRLTVV.

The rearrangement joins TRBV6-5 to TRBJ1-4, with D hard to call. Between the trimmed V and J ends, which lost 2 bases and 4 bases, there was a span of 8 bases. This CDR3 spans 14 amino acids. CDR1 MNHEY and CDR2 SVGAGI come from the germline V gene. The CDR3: CASSYQVYNEKLFF. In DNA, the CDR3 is TGTGCCAGCAGTTACCAGGTCTATAATGAAAAACTGTTTTTT.

The DNA of the CDR3 is TGTGCCAGTAGTATCGACAGACACCGCTATAATTCACCCCTCCACTTT. Translating gives CASSIDRHRYNSPLHF. The chain recombines TRBV19 with TRBJ1-6; the D gene is possibly TRBD1 (5 bases). Germline loops: CDR1 LNHDA, CDR2 SQIVND (reference sequence). Between the trimmed V and J ends, which lost 3 bases and 3 bases, there was a span of 12 bases. This CDR3 comprises 16 residues.

The CDR3 sequence is CASSSAGGRYNEQFF. DNA for the CDR3: TGTGCCAGCAGTTCCGCGGGGGGCCGTTACAATGAGCAGTTCTTC. The chain is built from TRBV6-5 and TRBJ2-1, with 8 bases lining up with TRBD2. CDR1 and CDR2 (germline): MNHEY, SVGAGI. The CDR3 covers 15 residues. The junction had 6 bases not matched to a gene; V was cut back by 4 bases and J by 4 bases.

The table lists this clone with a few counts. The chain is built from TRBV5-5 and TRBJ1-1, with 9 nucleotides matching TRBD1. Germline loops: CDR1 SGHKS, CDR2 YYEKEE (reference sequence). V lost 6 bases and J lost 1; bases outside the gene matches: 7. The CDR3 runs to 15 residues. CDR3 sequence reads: CASTVPGQGNTEAFF. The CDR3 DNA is TGTGCCAGCACCGTCCCGGGACAGGGGAACACTGAAGCTTTCTTT.